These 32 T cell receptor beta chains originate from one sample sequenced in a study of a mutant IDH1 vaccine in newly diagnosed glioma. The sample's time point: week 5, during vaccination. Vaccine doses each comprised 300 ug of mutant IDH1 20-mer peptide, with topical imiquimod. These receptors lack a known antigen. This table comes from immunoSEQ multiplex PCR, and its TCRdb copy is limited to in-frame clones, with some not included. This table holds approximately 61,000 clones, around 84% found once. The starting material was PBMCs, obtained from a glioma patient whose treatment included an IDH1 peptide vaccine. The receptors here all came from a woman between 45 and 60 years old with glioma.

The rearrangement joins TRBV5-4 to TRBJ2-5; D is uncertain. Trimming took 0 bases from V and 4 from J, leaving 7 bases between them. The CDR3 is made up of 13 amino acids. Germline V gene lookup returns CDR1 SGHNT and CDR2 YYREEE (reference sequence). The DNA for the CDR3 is TGTGCCAGCAGCTTGGAAGCAGGAGAGACCCAGTACTTC. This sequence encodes CASSLEAGETQYF.

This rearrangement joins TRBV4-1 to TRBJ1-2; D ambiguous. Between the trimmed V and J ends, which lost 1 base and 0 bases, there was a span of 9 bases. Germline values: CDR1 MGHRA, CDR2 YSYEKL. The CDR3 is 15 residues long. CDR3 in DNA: TGCGCCAGCAGCCAAGCGGAGGGTACTAACTATGGCTACACCTTC. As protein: CASSQAEGTNYGYTF.

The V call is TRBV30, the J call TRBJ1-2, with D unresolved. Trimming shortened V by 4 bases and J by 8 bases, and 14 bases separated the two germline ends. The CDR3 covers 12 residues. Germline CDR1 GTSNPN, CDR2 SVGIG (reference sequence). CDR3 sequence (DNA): TGTGCCTGGATCCAAGGTATTTTCGGCTACACCTTC. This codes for CAWIQGIFGYTF.

CDR3 protein: CASSERDSSGGSETQYF. The CDR3 DNA is TGTGCCAGCAGTGAACGGGACTCTAGCGGGGGGTCAGAGACCCAGTACTTC. The chain links TRBV6-1 to TRBJ2-5; TRBD2 aligns across 11 bases. The CDR3 runs to 17 residues. After removal of 2 bases from V and 4 bases from J, the junction contained 9 bases not matched to a gene. The germline CDR1 and CDR2 sequences are MNHNS and SASEGT.

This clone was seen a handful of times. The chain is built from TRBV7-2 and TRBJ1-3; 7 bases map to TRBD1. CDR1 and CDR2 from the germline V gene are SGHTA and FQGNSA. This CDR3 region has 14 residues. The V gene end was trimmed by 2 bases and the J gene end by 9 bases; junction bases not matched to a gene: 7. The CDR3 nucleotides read TGTGCCAGCAGCTTAAACAGGGGATCGGGCACCATATATTTT. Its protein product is CASSLNRGSGTIYF.

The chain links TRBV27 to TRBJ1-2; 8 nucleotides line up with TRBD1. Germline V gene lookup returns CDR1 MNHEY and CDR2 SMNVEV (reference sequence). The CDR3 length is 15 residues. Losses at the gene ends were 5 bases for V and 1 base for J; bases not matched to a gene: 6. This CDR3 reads CASSPLGQDNYGYTF. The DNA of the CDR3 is TGTGCCAGCAGTCCCCTGGGACAGGATAACTATGGCTACACCTTC.

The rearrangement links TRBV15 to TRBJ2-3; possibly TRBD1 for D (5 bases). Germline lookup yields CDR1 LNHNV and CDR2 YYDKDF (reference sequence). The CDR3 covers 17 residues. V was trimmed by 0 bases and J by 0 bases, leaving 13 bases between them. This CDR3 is CATSRDPEGVSTDTQYF. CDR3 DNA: TGTGCCACCAGCAGAGATCCTGAAGGGGTTAGCACAGATACGCAGTATTTT.

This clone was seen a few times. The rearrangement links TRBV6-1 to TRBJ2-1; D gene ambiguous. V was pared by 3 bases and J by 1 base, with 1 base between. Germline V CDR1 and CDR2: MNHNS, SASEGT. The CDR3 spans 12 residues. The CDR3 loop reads CASSESYNEQFF. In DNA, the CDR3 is TGTGCCAGCAGTGAGTCCTACAATGAGCAGTTCTTC.

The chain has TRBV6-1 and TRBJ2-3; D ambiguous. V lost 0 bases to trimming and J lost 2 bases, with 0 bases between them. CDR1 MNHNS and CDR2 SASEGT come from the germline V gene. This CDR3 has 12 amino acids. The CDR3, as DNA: TGTGCCAGCAGTGAAGCCACAGATACGCAGTATTTT. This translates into CASSEATDTQYF.

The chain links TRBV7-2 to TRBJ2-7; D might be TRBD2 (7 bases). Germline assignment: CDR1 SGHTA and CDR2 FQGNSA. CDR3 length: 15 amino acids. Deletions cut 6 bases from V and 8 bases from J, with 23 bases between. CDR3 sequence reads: CASRVGGGVDIKQYF. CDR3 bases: TGTGCCAGCAGGGTTGGAGGGGGGGTAGATATAAAGCAGTACTTC.

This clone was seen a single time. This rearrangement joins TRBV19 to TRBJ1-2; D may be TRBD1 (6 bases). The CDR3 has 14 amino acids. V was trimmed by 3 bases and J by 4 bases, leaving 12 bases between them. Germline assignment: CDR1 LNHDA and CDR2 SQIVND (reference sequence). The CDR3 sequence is CASSMSGTIYGYTF. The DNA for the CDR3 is TGTGCCAGTAGTATGTCCGGGACAATCTATGGCTACACCTTC. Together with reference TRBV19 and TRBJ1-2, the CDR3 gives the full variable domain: DGGITQSPKYLFRKEGQNVTLSCEQNLNHDAMYWYRQDPGQGLRLIYYSQIVNDFQKGDIAEGYSVSREKKESFPLTVTSAQKNPTAFYLCASSMSGTIYGYTFGSGTRLTVV.

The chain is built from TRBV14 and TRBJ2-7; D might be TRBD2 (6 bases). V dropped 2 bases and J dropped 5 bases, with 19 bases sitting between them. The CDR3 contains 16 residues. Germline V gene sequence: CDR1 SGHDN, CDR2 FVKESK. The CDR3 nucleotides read TGTGCCAGCAGCCAATTAAGTAATGAGCGGGCGGACGAGCAGTACTTC. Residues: CASSQLSNERADEQYF.

The CDR3 nucleotides read TGCGCCAGCAGCCAGAAACAGGGAATCGAGCAGTACTTC. Translating it yields CASSQKQGIEQYF. The chain uses TRBV4-3 and TRBJ2-7, with a possible D match to TRBD1 (6 bases). In germline, CDR1 is LGHNA, CDR2 YSLEER. The CDR3 sequence is 13 residues long. The V and J ends lost 3 bases and 6 bases respectively, with 12 bases between them.

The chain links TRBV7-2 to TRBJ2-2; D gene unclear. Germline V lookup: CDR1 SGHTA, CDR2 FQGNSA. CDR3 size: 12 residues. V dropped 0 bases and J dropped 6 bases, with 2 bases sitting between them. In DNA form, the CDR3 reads TGTGCCAGCAGCTTAGCTGCCGGGGAGCTGTTTTTT. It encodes CASSLAAGELFF.

Here the CDR3 DNA reads TGTGCTAGTGGTCCAACTGGGGATAGCGGGTACACAGATACGCAGTATTTT. Translating gives CASGPTGDSGYTDTQYF. This chain joins TRBV12-5 and TRBJ2-3; 7 nucleotides match TRBD2. Germline assignment: CDR1 LGHNT and CDR2 FRNRAP. Trimming cost V 5 bases and J 2 bases; bases outside gene matches: 13. This CDR3 region has 17 residues.

CDR3 loop: CASSQILTQGGTEAFF. The CDR3 DNA sequence: TGTGCCAGCAGTCAGATCTTAACCCAGGGGGGCACTGAAGCTTTCTTT. This chain joins TRBV27 and TRBJ1-1; 7 bases line up with TRBD1. This CDR3 comprises 16 residues. J gave up 4 bases and V 5 bases, and 13 bases lay outside the gene matches. Germline V gives CDR1 MNHEY, CDR2 SMNVEV (reference sequence).

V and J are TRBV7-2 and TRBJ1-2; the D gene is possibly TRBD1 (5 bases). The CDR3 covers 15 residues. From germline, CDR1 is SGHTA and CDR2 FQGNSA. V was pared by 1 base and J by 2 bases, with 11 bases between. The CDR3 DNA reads TGTGCCAGCAGCTTAGTATGGGGCATAAACTATGGCTACACCTTC. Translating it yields CASSLVWGINYGYTF. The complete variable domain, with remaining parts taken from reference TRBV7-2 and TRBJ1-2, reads GAGVSQSPSNKVTEKGKDVELRCDPISGHTALYWYRQSLGQGLEFLIYFQGNSAPDKSGLPSDRFSAERTGGSVSTLTIQRTQQEDSAVYLCASSLVWGINYGYTFGSGTRLTVV.

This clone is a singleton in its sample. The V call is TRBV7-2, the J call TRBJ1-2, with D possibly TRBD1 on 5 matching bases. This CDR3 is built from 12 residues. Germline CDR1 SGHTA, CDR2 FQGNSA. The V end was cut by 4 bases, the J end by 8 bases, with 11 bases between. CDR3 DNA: TGTGCCAGCAGCTGGGGGGTCGGGGGCTACACCTTC. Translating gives CASSWGVGGYTF.

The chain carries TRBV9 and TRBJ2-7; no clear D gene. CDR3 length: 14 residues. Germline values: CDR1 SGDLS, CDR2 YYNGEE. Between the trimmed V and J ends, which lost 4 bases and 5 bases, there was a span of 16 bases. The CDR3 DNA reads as TGTGCCAGCAGCCGAACCTCACAGACCAACGAGCAGTACTTC. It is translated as CASSRTSQTNEQYF.

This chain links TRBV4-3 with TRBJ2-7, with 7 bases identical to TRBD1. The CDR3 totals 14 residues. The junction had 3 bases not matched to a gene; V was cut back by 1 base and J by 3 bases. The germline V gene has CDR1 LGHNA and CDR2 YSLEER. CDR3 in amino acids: CASSQGQGNYEQYF. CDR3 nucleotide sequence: TGCGCCAGCAGCCAAGGACAGGGTAACTACGAGCAGTACTTC.

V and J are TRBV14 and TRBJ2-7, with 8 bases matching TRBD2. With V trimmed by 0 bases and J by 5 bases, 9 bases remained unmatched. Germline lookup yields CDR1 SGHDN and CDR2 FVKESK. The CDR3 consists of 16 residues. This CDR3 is CASSQDVGGAGDEQYF. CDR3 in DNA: TGTGCCAGCAGCCAAGATGTTGGGGGAGCGGGGGACGAGCAGTACTTC.

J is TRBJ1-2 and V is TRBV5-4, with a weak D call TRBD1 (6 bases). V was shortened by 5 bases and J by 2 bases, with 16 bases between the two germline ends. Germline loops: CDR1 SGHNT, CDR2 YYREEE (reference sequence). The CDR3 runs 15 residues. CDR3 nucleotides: TGTGCCAGCAGGTGGAGGGACACTACAAACTATGGCTACACCTTC. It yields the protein CASRWRDTTNYGYTF.

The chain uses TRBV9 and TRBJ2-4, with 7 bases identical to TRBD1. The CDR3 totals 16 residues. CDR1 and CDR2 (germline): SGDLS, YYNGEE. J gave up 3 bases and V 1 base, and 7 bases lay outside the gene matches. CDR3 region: CASSVSSGGRKNIQYF. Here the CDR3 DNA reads TGTGCCAGCAGCGTATCGTCAGGGGGTCGCAAAAACATTCAGTACTTC.

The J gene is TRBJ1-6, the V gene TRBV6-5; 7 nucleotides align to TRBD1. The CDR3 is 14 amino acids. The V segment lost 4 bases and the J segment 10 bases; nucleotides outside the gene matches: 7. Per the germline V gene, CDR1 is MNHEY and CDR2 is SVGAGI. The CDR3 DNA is TGTGCCAGCAGTTTGGACAGGAAAGACTCACCCCTCCACTTT. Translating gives CASSLDRKDSPLHF.

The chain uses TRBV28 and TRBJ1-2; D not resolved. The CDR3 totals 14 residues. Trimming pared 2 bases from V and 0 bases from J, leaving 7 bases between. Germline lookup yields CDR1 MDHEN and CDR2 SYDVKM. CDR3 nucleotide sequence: TGTGCCAGCAGTTTACAGGTAGCTAACTATGGCTACACCTTC. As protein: CASSLQVANYGYTF.

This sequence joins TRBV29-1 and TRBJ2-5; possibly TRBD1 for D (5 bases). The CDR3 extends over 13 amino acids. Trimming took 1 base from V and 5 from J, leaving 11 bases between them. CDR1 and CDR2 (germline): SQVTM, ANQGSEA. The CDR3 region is CSVEGQGRETQYF. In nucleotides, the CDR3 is TGCAGCGTTGAAGGGCAGGGTAGGGAGACCCAGTACTTC.

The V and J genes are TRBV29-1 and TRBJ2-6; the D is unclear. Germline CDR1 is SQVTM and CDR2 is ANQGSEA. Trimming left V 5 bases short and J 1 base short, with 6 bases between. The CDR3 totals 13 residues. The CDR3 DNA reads TGCAGCGTTCTGGCTTCTGGGGCCAACGTCCTGACTTTC. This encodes CSVLASGANVLTF.

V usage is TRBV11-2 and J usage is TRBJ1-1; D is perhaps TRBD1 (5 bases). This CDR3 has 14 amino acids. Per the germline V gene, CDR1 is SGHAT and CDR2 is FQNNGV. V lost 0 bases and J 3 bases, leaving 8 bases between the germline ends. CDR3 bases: TGTGCCAGCAGCTTAGATGGGGGGGACACTGAAGCTTTCTTT. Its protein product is CASSLDGGDTEAFF.

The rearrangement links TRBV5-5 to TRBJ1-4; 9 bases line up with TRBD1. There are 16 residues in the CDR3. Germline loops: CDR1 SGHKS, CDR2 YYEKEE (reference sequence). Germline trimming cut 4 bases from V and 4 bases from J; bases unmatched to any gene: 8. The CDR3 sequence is CASSPRPGQGNEKLFF. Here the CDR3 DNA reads TGTGCCAGCAGCCCGCGACCGGGACAGGGTAATGAAAAACTGTTTTTT.

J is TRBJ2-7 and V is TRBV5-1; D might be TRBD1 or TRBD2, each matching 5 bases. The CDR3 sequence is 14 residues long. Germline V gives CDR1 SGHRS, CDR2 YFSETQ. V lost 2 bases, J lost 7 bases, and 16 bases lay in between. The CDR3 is CASSFKGLADEQYF. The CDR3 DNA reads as TGCGCCAGCAGCTTCAAGGGGCTAGCAGATGAGCAGTACTTC.

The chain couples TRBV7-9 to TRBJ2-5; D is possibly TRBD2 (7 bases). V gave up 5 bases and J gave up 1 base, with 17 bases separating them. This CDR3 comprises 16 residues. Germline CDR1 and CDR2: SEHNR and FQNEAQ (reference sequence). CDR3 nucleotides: TGTGCCAGCAGCCTCCCGAGGGGGGGACCCCAAGAGACCCAGTACTTC. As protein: CASSLPRGGPQETQYF.

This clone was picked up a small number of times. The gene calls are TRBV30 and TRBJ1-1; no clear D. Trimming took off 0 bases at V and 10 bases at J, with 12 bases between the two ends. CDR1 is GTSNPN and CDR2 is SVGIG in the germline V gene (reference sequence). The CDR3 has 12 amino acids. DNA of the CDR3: TGTGCCTGGAGTGTACGTAGAGCGCCAGCTTTCTTT. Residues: CAWSVRRAPAFF.